This T cell receptor beta chain was sequenced in a study of blood T cells in healthy people across ages. Individuals who donated were healthy Caucasians from Russia aged roughly 6 to 95. Peripheral blood was drawn, roughly 10 milliliters per donor. PCR was performed a second time for 7 to 11 cycles using a sample-barcoded 5' primer and a J-beta primer mix. There were at least 3 million CDR3-containing paired-end reads obtained from each sample. TCRdb analysed the 5' RACE reads with MiXCR anew, one entry per CDR3 protein. Found here are roughly 410,000 distinct CDR3 sequences, roughly half of them singletons; the top ten hold 45% to 60%. The V end lost 6 bases, the J end lost 0 bases, and 12 bases lay between the germline ends. CDR1 and CDR2 (germline): MNHEY, SVGEGT. CDR3 length: 15 residues.

The chain is built from TRBV6-2 or TRBV6-3 and TRBJ2-1, with D possibly being TRBD2 (6 bases). Sequences were obtained from blood. The clonotype comes from a man aged 55 to 69 in good health. CDR3 DNA sequence: TGTGCCAGCAGGCCCGGGACTGTCTCCTACAATGAGCAGTTCTTC. Amino acids: CASRPGTVSYNEQFF.